Listed below are T cell receptor beta chains from one sample, sequenced in a study of blood T cell repertoires in COVID-19. Sequenced by immunoSEQ multiplex PCR; TCRdb stores in-frame clones only, minus some. The sample gives 200,000 to 300,000 clones, about 86% of which show up once; 1.5% to 2% is in the top ten. Sequencing was carried out using peripheral blood. The receptor set was obtained from a young man with active or convalescent COVID-19. Each CDR3 is given with its conserved first and last residue. A D gene is named only where the DNA matches it firmly. Part of the rows lack a size; the others show once, few, many or a class for expanded clones.

clone size,D gene,V gene,J gene,CDR3 protein,CDR3 DNA
NA,NA,TRBV5-1,TRBJ1-2,CASSPISGVQGFITF,TGCGCCAGCAGCCCTATATCTGGGGTCCAGGGGTTCATCACCTTC
few,TRBD1,TRBV5-1,TRBJ2-2,CASSLGQGSSGELFF,TGCGCCAGCAGCTTGGGACAGGGGTCATCCGGGGAGCTGTTTTTT
NA,NA,TRBV3-1/TRBV3-2,TRBJ1-2,CASSLSTGYGYTF,TGTGCCAGCAGCCTATCGACAGGCTATGGCTACACCTTC
NA,NA,TRBV12-3/TRBV12-4,TRBJ1-4,CASSFSGLEKLFF,TGTGCCAGCAGTTTTTCCGGGTTGGAAAAACTGTTTTTT
NA,NA,TRBV27,TRBJ2-5,CASSARTAQETQYF,TGTGCCAGCAGTGCAAGGACAGCTCAAGAGACCCAGTACTTC
NA,NA,TRBV19,TRBJ2-3,CASSQLFSVGADTQYF,TGTGCCAGTAGTCAACTCTTTAGCGTAGGCGCAGATACGCAGTATTTT
NA,TRBD2,TRBV11-3,TRBJ2-5,CASSLLNATSGGRETQYF,TGTGCCAGCAGCCTTCTAAACGCCACTAGCGGGGGTAGAGAGACCCAGTACTTC
NA,TRBD1,TRBV19,TRBJ1-2,CASSISGQGTYGYTF,TGTGCCAGTAGTATAAGCGGACAGGGGACGTATGGCTACACCTTC
few,TRBD2,TRBV5-1,TRBJ2-5,CASSIGGAYQETQYF,TGCGCCAGCAGCATCGGGGGGGCGTACCAAGAGACCCAGTACTTC
few,NA,TRBV29-1,TRBJ1-2,CSVVVGYGYTF,TGCAGCGTTGTCGTCGGGTACGGCTACACCTTC
NA,TRBD1,TRBV7-9,TRBJ2-3,CASSPQEQGAYRDTQYF,TGTGCCAGCAGCCCCCAAGAACAGGGGGCTTATAGAGATACGCAGTATTTT
NA,NA,TRBV29-1,TRBJ2-7,CSVALTASYEQYF,TGCAGCGTTGCGTTGACAGCCAGCTACGAGCAGTACTTC
few,NA,TRBV2,TRBJ2-3,CASLEGVGDTQYF,TGTGCCAGCCTGGAGGGAGTAGGCGATACGCAGTATTTT
once,TRBD1,TRBV29-1,TRBJ1-6,CSVNTGVNSPLHF,TGCAGCGTTAATACAGGGGTTAATTCACCCCTCCACTTT
NA,NA,TRBV6-1,TRBJ1-1,CASSEIRGSTEAFF,TGTGCCAGCAGTGAAATCAGGGGAAGCACTGAAGCTTTCTTT
NA,NA,TRBV6-5,TRBJ1-1,CASSARQSWEAFF,TGTGCCAGCAGCGCGAGACAGTCATGGGAAGCTTTCTTT
NA,TRBD1,TRBV10-1,TRBJ2-1,CASSESGTENNEQFF,TGCGCCAGCAGTGAATCCGGGACAGAAAACAATGAGCAGTTCTTC
few,NA,TRBV20-1,TRBJ1-2,CSAEGGRGYTF,TGCAGTGCGGAGGGAGGAAGGGGCTACACCTTC
NA,NA,TRBV24-1,TRBJ2-7,CATSDPSGIGQMEVGMLDEQYF,TGTGCCACCAGTGACCCCAGTGGTATAGGACAGATGGAGGTGGGCATGCTCGACGAGCAGTACTTC
NA,TRBD1,TRBV6-2/TRBV6-3,TRBJ1-1,CASSTGDSTNTEAFF,TGTGCCAGCAGTACTGGGGACAGCACGAACACTGAAGCTTTCTTT
once,TRBD2,TRBV9,TRBJ2-5,CASSVGGLAGAMETQYF,TGTGCCAGCAGCGTAGGTGGTCTAGCGGGGGCCATGGAGACCCAGTACTTC
NA,NA,TRBV7-8,TRBJ2-3,CASSRRGAGDTQYF,TGTGCCAGCAGCCGACGGGGGGCTGGGGATACGCAGTATTTT
NA,NA,TRBV7-2,TRBJ1-3,CASSLLPSRGNTIYF,TGTGCCAGCAGCTTACTTCCTTCTCGTGGAAACACCATATATTTT
NA,NA,TRBV5-1,TRBJ1-1,CASSGARGRTEAFF,TGCGCCAGCAGCGGAGCCAGGGGTAGAACTGAAGCTTTCTTT
NA,TRBD1,TRBV6-1,TRBJ1-2,CASRGDRGLSGYTF,TGTGCCAGCAGGGGGGACAGGGGGCTAAGTGGCTACACCTTC
NA,TRBD2,TRBV9,TRBJ2-7,CASSVDPGGHYEQYF,TGTGCCAGCAGCGTAGATCCGGGGGGGCACTACGAGCAGTACTTC
NA,NA,TRBV4-3,TRBJ1-2,CASSPRGGGYGYTF,TGCGCCAGCAGCCCGAGGGGGGGCGGCTATGGCTACACCTTC
NA,NA,TRBV4-1,TRBJ1-1,CASSQVRGDTEAFF,TGCGCCAGCAGCCAAGTCCGCGGGGACACTGAAGCTTTCTTT
NA,NA,TRBV3-1/TRBV3-2,TRBJ1-3,CASSLLGEARGNTIYF,TGTGCCAGCAGCCTTCTCGGGGAGGCTCGCGGAAACACCATATATTTT
NA,NA,TRBV9,TRBJ1-6,CASSEARTGNSPLHF,TGTGCCAGCAGCGAGGCCCGTACGGGAAATTCACCCCTCCACTTT
NA,NA,TRBV4-3,TRBJ1-1,CASSQRPGAGTEAFF,TGCGCCAGCAGCCAGAGGCCAGGGGCGGGCACTGAAGCTTTCTTT
NA,NA,TRBV12-3/TRBV12-4,TRBJ1-2,CASSDQGYGYTF,TGTGCCAGCAGTGACCAGGGGTATGGCTACACCTTC
NA,TRBD1,TRBV19,TRBJ1-5,CASSPLGQAGNQPQHF,TGTGCCAGTAGTCCCCTGGGACAGGCGGGAAATCAGCCCCAGCATTTT
NA,NA,TRBV2,TRBJ2-2,CASHQRAGELFF,TGTGCCAGCCATCAGAGGGCCGGGGAGCTGTTTTTT
NA,NA,TRBV5-4,TRBJ1-4,CASSRGGEKLFF,TGTGCCAGCAGCCGCGGAGGTGAAAAACTGTTTTTT
few,NA,TRBV30,TRBJ1-2,CAWRGGANYGYTF,TGTGCCTGGAGAGGAGGGGCAAACTATGGCTACACCTTC
NA,NA,TRBV21-1,TRBJ1-2,CASSRQGVGAAYGYTF,TGTGCCAGCAGCAGACAGGGGGTGGGAGCCGCCTATGGCTACACCTTC
NA,NA,TRBV10-3,TRBJ1-6,CAISEIGVNSPLHF,TGTGCCATCAGTGAAATAGGGGTTAATTCACCCCTCCACTTT
NA,NA,TRBV27,TRBJ1-2,CASSSASEQRINYGYTF,TGTGCCAGCAGTTCCGCGTCGGAGCAGAGAATAAACTATGGCTACACCTTC
NA,TRBD2,TRBV5-8,TRBJ2-7,CASSFRGGSYEQYF,TGTGCCAGCAGCTTCCGCGGGGGGTCCTACGAGCAGTACTTC
NA,TRBD1,TRBV2,TRBJ1-5,CASSARGQLNQPQHF,TGTGCCAGCAGCGCCCGGGGACAGCTCAATCAGCCCCAGCATTTT
NA,TRBD1,TRBV30,TRBJ1-5,CAWRDRTLLDQPQHF,TGTGCCTGGAGGGACAGGACCCTCCTGGATCAGCCCCAGCATTTT
NA,NA,TRBV30,TRBJ2-7,CAWSPIPGRSYEQYF,TGTGCCTGGAGTCCTATACCCGGTCGTTCCTACGAGCAGTACTTC
NA,NA,TRBV5-1,TRBJ1-2,CASSSAGANYGYTF,TGCGCCAGCAGCTCCGCAGGGGCAAACTATGGCTACACCTTC
NA,NA,TRBV12-3/TRBV12-4,TRBJ1-5,CASSFREGQPQHF,TGTGCCAGCAGTTTTAGGGAGGGGCAGCCCCAGCATTTT
NA,NA,TRBV9,TRBJ2-3,CASSGIIGGGTDTQYF,TGTGCCAGCAGCGGCATAATTGGCGGGGGCACAGATACGCAGTATTTT
NA,TRBD1,TRBV9,TRBJ1-1,CASSVAPDREDTEAFF,TGTGCCAGCAGCGTAGCCCCGGACAGGGAGGACACTGAAGCTTTCTTT
few,TRBD1,TRBV19,TRBJ2-2,CASSRGQGAGTGELFF,TGTGCCAGTAGTCGTGGACAGGGGGCGGGCACCGGGGAGCTGTTTTTT
NA,TRBD2,TRBV7-2,TRBJ2-3,CASSLSAGVTDTQYF,TGTGCCAGCAGCTTATCGGCGGGGGTCACAGATACGCAGTATTTT
NA,NA,TRBV3-1/TRBV3-2,TRBJ1-2,CASSPQTGYGYTF,TGTGCCAGCAGCCCGCAGACAGGCTATGGCTACACCTTC
NA,NA,TRBV30,TRBJ1-3,CAWTLSGSNTIYF,TGTGCCTGGACCTTATCAGGGTCCAACACCATATATTTT
NA,TRBD1,TRBV6-5,TRBJ2-7,CASSRPGQGHYEQYF,TGTGCCAGCAGTCGACCGGGACAGGGACACTACGAGCAGTACTTC
NA,NA,TRBV3-1/TRBV3-2,TRBJ1-3,CASSQNPDSGNTIYF,TGTGCCAGCAGCCAAAATCCAGACTCTGGAAACACCATATATTTT